Each of the 3 T cell receptor beta chains below was sequenced from the same sample in a study of blood T cell repertoires in COVID-19. Generated by immunoSEQ multiplex PCR, the TCRdb table keeps only in-frame clones and is missing some. The repertoire includes approximately 75,000 clones, approximately 79% of them detected once, and roughly 2.6% sits in the top ten. The sequencing input was peripheral blood. These receptors originate from a human donor with acute or convalescent COVID-19. The donor label of this sample is uncertain.

The chain combines TRBV6-6 with TRBJ1-5; no reliable D call. The CDR3 is 15 amino acids. Trimming took off 7 bases at V and 0 bases at J, with 13 bases between the two ends. Germline CDR1 reads MNHNY; CDR2 reads SVGAGI (reference sequence). The CDR3 nucleotides are TGTGCCAGCACCACTACCCCACTTAGCAATCAGCCCCAGCATTTT. Encoded protein: CASTTTPLSNQPQHF.

The rearrangement links TRBV5-1 to TRBJ2-7; 13 bases align to TRBD2. The J segment lost 7 bases and the V segment lost 2 bases, leaving 6 bases of the junction unmatched. The CDR3 consists of 15 residues. Germline lookup yields CDR1 SGHRS and CDR2 YFSETQ. In DNA, the CDR3 is TGCGCCAGCAGCTTCCCTGGACTAGCGGGGGTTGAGCAGTACGTC. Its protein is CASSFPGLAGVEQYV.

The chain carries TRBV13 and TRBJ2-5; 10 bases fit TRBD1. Germline loops: CDR1 PRHDT, CDR2 FYEKMQ (reference sequence). The V gene end was trimmed by 5 bases and the J gene end by 5 bases; junction bases not matched to a gene: 5. This CDR3 comprises 14 residues. The CDR3 region is CASSTRTGGETQYF. The CDR3, as DNA: TGTGCCAGCAGCACACGGACAGGGGGGGAGACCCAGTACTTC.